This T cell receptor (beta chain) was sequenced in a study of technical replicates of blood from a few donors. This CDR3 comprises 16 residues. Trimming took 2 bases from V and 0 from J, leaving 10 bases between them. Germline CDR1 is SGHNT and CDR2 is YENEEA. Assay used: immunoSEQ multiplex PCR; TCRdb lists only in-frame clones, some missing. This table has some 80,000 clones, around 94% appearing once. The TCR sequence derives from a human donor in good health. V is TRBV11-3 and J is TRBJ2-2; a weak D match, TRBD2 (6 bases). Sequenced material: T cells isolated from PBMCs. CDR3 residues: CASSLMGTSNTGELFF. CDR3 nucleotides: TGTGCCAGCAGCTTAATGGGGACTTCGAACACCGGGGAGCTGTTTTTT.